Each of the 5 T cell receptor beta chains below was sequenced from the same sample in a study of spatial heterogeneity in lung cancer. Time point here: sample taken at primary tumor resection. TCRdb used MiXCR to reprocess the 5' RACE reads, holding one entry per CDR3 protein. The sample holds fewer than 40,000 distinct CDR3 sequences, 6.5% to 8.5% seen once. The sequences come from PBMCs, collected at surgery. The receptor source for this set is a male donor with early-stage non-small cell lung cancer.

This chain joins TRBV20-1 and TRBJ1-5; 9 positions agree with TRBD1. Germline V CDR1 and CDR2: DFQATT, SNEGSKA (reference sequence). V gave up 7 bases and J gave up 4 bases; unmatched junction bases: 8. The length of the CDR3 is 14 residues. CDR3 residues: CSVWTGVINQPQHF. Here the CDR3 DNA reads TGCAGTGTCTGGACAGGGGTAATTAATCAGCCCCAGCATTTT.

In its sample, this clonotype was seen a few times. The V gene is TRBV6-2 or TRBV6-3, the J gene TRBJ2-2; 8 bases map to TRBD1. Unmatched junction bases numbered 4, after V lost 7 bases and J lost 0 bases. The germline gives CDR1 MNHEY, CDR2 SVGEGT. This CDR3 spans 15 amino acids. The CDR3 reads CASTTDRANTGELFF. CDR3 DNA sequence: TGTGCCAGCACGACGGACAGGGCGAACACCGGGGAGCTGTTTTTT.

This clonotype was counted many times. This chain joins TRBV7-6 and TRBJ2-6, with 7 bases identical to TRBD1. Germline V gene sequence: CDR1 SGHVS, CDR2 FNYEAQ. V gave up 2 bases and J gave up 1 base; unmatched junction bases: 5. CDR3 length: 17 amino acids. The CDR3 reads CASSLRTGPSGANVLTF. The DNA of the CDR3 is TGTGCCAGCAGCTTAAGGACAGGCCCATCTGGGGCCAACGTCCTGACTTTC.

The sample holds many counts of this clonotype. This chain links TRBV2 with TRBJ1-5; possible D gene TRBD1, 6 bases. Trimming cost V 3 bases and J 3 bases, with 12 bases left between them. The CDR3 consists of 15 residues. CDR1 is SNHLY and CDR2 is FYNNEI in the germline V gene. The CDR3 nucleotides read TGTGCCAGCAGTGAGTTGGGACAAATCAATCAGCCCCAGCATTTT. Its translation: CASSELGQINQPQHF.

This clonotype was counted ten times or more. The chain employs TRBV2 and TRBJ2-3; D is unclear. CDR1 is SNHLY and CDR2 is FYNNEI in the germline V gene. Trimming left V 7 bases short and J 1 base short, with 15 bases between. CDR3 length: 15 residues. The CDR3 bases are TGTGCCAGCATCGCTCGATCCTTGGGCACAGATACGCAGTATTTT. Its translation: CASIARSLGTDTQYF.